These 20 T cell receptor beta chains originate from one sample sequenced in a study of T cell responses to AZD1222 COVID-19 vaccine. TCRdb keeps only in-frame clones here, not all; method: immunoSEQ multiplex PCR. Here the sample spans about 140,000 clones, roughly 85% being singletons. This specimen consisted of peripheral blood, obtained 28 days after the second dose of the MenACWY control vaccine. Source of these receptors: an adult who received the MenACWY meningococcal vaccine as a control.

The chain recombines TRBV12-3 or TRBV12-4 with TRBJ2-5, with TRBD1 as a possible D gene (5 bases). The length of the CDR3 is 11 residues. Trimming took 2 bases from V and 7 from J, leaving 5 bases between them. Here the CDR3 reads CASSLRGTQYF. The CDR3, as DNA: TGTGCCAGCAGTTTAAGGGGGACCCAGTACTTC.

The rearrangement joins TRBV16 to TRBJ1-5; D call uncertain. The V gene's germline CDR1 is KGHSY and CDR2 FQNENV. The CDR3 sequence is 15 residues long. Trimming pared 1 base from V and 2 bases from J, leaving 9 bases between. CDR3 region: CASSQYGIRNQPQHF. The CDR3 DNA reads TGTGCCAGCAGCCAATATGGGATCCGCAATCAGCCCCAGCATTTT.

V gene TRBV7-2 combines with J gene TRBJ1-2; 7 positions agree with TRBD1. Germline loops: CDR1 SGHTA, CDR2 FQGNSA. The V gene end was trimmed by 5 bases and the J gene end by 6 bases; junction bases not matched to a gene: 9. There are 14 residues in the CDR3. CDR3 protein: CASSQPGQFDGYTF. In nucleotides, the CDR3 is TGTGCCAGCAGCCAGCCGGGACAGTTCGATGGCTACACCTTC.

This clone occurred a few times. V and J are TRBV5-1 and TRBJ2-1; 9 positions agree with TRBD1. The germline gives CDR1 SGHRS, CDR2 YFSETQ. The V segment lost 1 base and the J segment 4 bases; nucleotides outside the gene matches: 6. The CDR3 extends over 16 amino acids. In DNA form, the CDR3 reads TGCGCCAGCAGCTTGTACCCGGGACAGGGATACAATGAGCAGTTCTTC. Its protein is CASSLYPGQGYNEQFF.

The chain is built from TRBV24-1 and TRBJ1-2, with D unresolved. CDR1 and CDR2 from the germline V gene are KGHDR and SFDVKD. The CDR3 runs 15 residues. Trimming removed 2 bases at V and 8 bases at J, with 17 bases between. For the CDR3, the DNA is TGTGCCACCAGTGATTCTCAGGACGGCAAGGAGGGCTACACCTTC. Translated: CATSDSQDGKEGYTF.

This chain uses TRBV6-5 with TRBJ1-1, with a weak D call TRBD1 (5 bases). V was pared by 5 bases and J by 0 bases, with 10 bases between. The CDR3 has 14 residues. CDR1 and CDR2 from the germline V gene are MNHEY and SVGAGI. The CDR3 region has the DNA TGTGCCAGCAGTCCACAGGTTATGAACACTGAAGCTTTCTTT. Amino acids: CASSPQVMNTEAFF.

This chain uses TRBV28 with TRBJ2-3, with D tentatively TRBD2 (5 bases). CDR3 length equals 15 residues. Trimming pared 6 bases from V and 2 bases from J, leaving 15 bases between. Germline assignment: CDR1 MDHEN and CDR2 SYDVKM. CDR3 sequence reads: CASSQAGLPTDTQYF. The CDR3 DNA is TGTGCCAGCAGCCAAGCTGGACTGCCCACAGATACGCAGTATTTT.

The rearrangement links TRBV28 to TRBJ1-5; D is unclear. V was pared by 5 bases and J by 1 base, with 9 bases between. The germline V gene has CDR1 MDHEN and CDR2 SYDVKM. The CDR3 loop spans 14 amino acids. CDR3: CASSPWTSNQPQHF. In DNA, the CDR3 is TGTGCCAGCAGTCCTTGGACGAGCAATCAGCCCCAGCATTTT.

V and J are TRBV6-5 and TRBJ1-2; D is unresolved. The CDR3 has 13 amino acids. CDR1 MNHEY and CDR2 SVGAGI come from the germline V gene. V gave up 4 bases and J gave up 8 bases, with 14 bases separating them. CDR3 bases: TGTGCCAGCAGTTCCGGATCGTCACAGGGCTACACCTTC. Its translation: CASSSGSSQGYTF.

This chain uses TRBV4-3 with TRBJ2-2; D is unclear. Germline V gene sequence: CDR1 LGHNA, CDR2 YSLEER. The CDR3 spans 14 residues. V lost 1 base to trimming and J lost 6 bases, with 9 bases between them. CDR3 DNA sequence: TGCGCCAGCAGCCAAGTTCTGGCGCCCGGGGAGCTGTTTTTT. Protein sequence: CASSQVLAPGELFF.

The V gene is TRBV28, the J gene TRBJ2-7, with TRBD2 as a possible D gene (6 bases). The germline V and J ends were trimmed by 4 bases and 3 bases, with 16 bases remaining between them. The CDR3 is made up of 15 amino acids. Germline CDR1 reads MDHEN; CDR2 reads SYDVKM. This CDR3 reads CASSSSAGNHYEQYV. The DNA for the CDR3 is TGTGCCAGCAGTTCTAGCGCGGGAAATCACTACGAGCAGTACGTC.

This clone turned up a few times. This chain joins TRBV29-1 and TRBJ2-3, with D unclear. CDR1 and CDR2 from the germline V gene are SQVTM and ANQGSEA. The CDR3 is made up of 10 amino acids. The V end was cut by 6 bases, the J end by 3 bases, with 4 bases between. The CDR3 DNA is TGCAGCGTCGGTACAGATACGCAGTATTTT. Translated, it gives CSVGTDTQYF.

The chain is built from TRBV11-3 and TRBJ1-3; D remains ambiguous. Trimming pared 4 bases from V and 2 bases from J, leaving 9 bases between. CDR3 size: 14 residues. CDR1 is SGHNT, CDR2 YENEEA, per germline. The CDR3 reads CASSSRATGNTIYF. Written as DNA, the CDR3 is TGTGCCAGCAGCTCTCGGGCTACTGGAAACACCATATATTTT.

This rearrangement joins TRBV5-4 to TRBJ2-2; tentatively, D is TRBD2 (6 bases). V was clipped by 2 bases and J by 2 bases, with 10 bases between them. Germline CDR1 is SGHNT and CDR2 is YYREEE (reference sequence). The CDR3 covers 15 residues. The CDR3 spells CASSLEGLNTGELFF. As DNA, the CDR3 is TGTGCCAGCAGCTTAGAGGGACTTAACACCGGGGAGCTGTTTTTT.

The rearrangement joins TRBV12-3 or TRBV12-4 to TRBJ1-6; D call uncertain. This CDR3 region has 13 residues. The germline V and J ends were trimmed by 3 bases and 7 bases, with 7 bases remaining between them. CDR3 in DNA: TGTGCCAGCAGTTTTTCTCCAAATTCACCCCTCCACTTT. As protein: CASSFSPNSPLHF.

This chain uses TRBV2 with TRBJ1-4; 11 nucleotides agree with TRBD1. This CDR3 is built from 17 residues. Germline assignment: CDR1 SNHLY and CDR2 FYNNEI. Trimming took 4 bases from V and 0 from J; bases not matched to a gene: 4. CDR3 DNA sequence: TGTGCCAGCAGTGCGGGACAGGGGGTTACAACTAATGAAAAACTGTTTTTT. Protein sequence: CASSAGQGVTTNEKLFF.

This clone was detected a few times. This chain links TRBV9 with TRBJ2-3, with TRBD2 identical over 11 bases. The CDR3 consists of 16 residues. Trimming took 0 bases from V and 4 from J; bases not matched to a gene: 4. Germline values: CDR1 SGDLS, CDR2 YYNGEE. The DNA for the CDR3 is TGTGCCAGCAGCGTAGATAGCGGGAGGGCCCCAGATACGCAGTATTTT. Translation gives CASSVDSGRAPDTQYF. Supplemented by reference TRBV9 and TRBJ2-3, the full variable domain reads DSGVTQTPKHLITATGQRVTLRCSPRSGDLSVYWYQQSLDQGLQFLIQYYNGEERAKGNILERFSAQQFPDLHSELNLSSLELGDSALYFCASSVDSGRAPDTQYFGPGTRLTVL.

The chain combines TRBV11-3 with TRBJ1-1, with D tentatively TRBD1 (5 bases). Germline V CDR1 and CDR2: SGHNT, YENEEA. The CDR3 totals 13 residues. With 4 bases removed from V and 1 base from J, the gap between germline ends came to 7 bases. CDR3 DNA: TGTGCCAGCAGCTGGGGGGGGAACACTGAAGCTTTCTTT. Amino acids: CASSWGGNTEAFF. Filled out from reference TRBV11-3 and TRBJ1-1, the complete variable domain reads EAGVVQSPRYKIIEKKQPVAFWCNPISGHNTLYWYLQNLGQGPELLIRYENEEAVDDSQLPKDRFSAERLKGVDSTLKIQPAELGDSAVYLCASSWGGNTEAFFGQGTRLTVV.

The chain uses TRBV7-9 and TRBJ2-7; TRBD2 matches at 14 bases. After removal of 6 bases from V and 2 bases from J, the junction contained 3 bases not matched to a gene. CDR1 is SEHNR, CDR2 FQNEAQ, per germline (reference sequence). The length of the CDR3 is 15 residues. Here the CDR3 reads CASRRLAGGPYEQYF. CDR3 sequence (DNA): TGTGCCAGCAGAAGACTAGCGGGAGGGCCCTACGAGCAGTACTTC.

This clone came up a few times. This sequence joins TRBV5-4 and TRBJ1-6; D may be TRBD1 (5 bases). The CDR3 is 13 residues long. Trimming left V 4 bases short and J 8 bases short, with 10 bases between. Germline V gene sequence: CDR1 SGHNT, CDR2 YYREEE (reference sequence). CDR3 sequence reads: CASSPRGDSPLHF. CDR3 DNA sequence: TGTGCCAGCAGCCCTCGGGGGGATTCACCCCTCCACTTT. Based on the CDR3 plus reference TRBV5-4 and TRBJ1-6, the full variable domain is ETGVTQSPTHLIKTRGQQVTLRCSSQSGHNTVSWYQQALGQGPQFIFQYYREEENGRGNFPPRFSGLQFPNYSSELNVNALELDDSALYLCASSPRGDSPLHFGNGTRLTVT.